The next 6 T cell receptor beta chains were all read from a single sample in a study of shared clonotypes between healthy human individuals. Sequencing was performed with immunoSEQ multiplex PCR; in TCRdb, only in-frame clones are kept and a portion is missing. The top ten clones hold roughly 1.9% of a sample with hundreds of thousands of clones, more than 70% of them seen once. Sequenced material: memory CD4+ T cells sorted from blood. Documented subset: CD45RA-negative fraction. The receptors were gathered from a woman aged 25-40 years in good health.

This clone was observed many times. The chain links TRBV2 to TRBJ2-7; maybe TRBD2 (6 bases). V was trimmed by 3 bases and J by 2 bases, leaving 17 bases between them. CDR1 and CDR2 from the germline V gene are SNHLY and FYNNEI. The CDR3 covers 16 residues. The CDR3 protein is CASSDVSSGQAYEQYF. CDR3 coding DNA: TGTGCCAGCAGTGATGTTTCCAGCGGGCAAGCCTACGAGCAGTACTTC.

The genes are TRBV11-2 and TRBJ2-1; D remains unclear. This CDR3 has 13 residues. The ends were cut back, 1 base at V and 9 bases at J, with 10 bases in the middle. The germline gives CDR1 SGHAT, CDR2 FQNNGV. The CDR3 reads CASSLVYRGEQFF. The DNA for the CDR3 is TGTGCCAGCAGCTTAGTCTATCGCGGTGAGCAGTTCTTC.

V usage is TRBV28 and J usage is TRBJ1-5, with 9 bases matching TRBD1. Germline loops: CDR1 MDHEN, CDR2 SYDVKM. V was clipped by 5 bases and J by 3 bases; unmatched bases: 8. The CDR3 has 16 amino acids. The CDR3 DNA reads TGTGCCAGCAGTCAGCCGGGACAGGGCGTCAATCAGCCCCAGCATTTT. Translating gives CASSQPGQGVNQPQHF.

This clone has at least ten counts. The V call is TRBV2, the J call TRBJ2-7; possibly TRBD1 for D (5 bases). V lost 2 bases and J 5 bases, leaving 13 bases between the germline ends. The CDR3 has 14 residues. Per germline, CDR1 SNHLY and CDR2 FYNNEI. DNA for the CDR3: TGTGCCAGCAGTGAAAAGGGGCATAGGCACGAGCAGTACTTC. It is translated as CASSEKGHRHEQYF.

CDR3 DNA sequence: TGTGCCAGCAGCCCTAGCGGGAGAGGGAACGGGGAGCTGTTTTTT. It codes for CASSPSGRGNGELFF. The chain couples TRBV7-3 to TRBJ2-2, with 10 bases aligning to TRBD2. Unmatched junction bases numbered 7, after V lost 5 bases and J lost 7 bases. The CDR3 is 15 residues long. Germline assignment: CDR1 SGHTA and CDR2 FQGTGA. Full variable domain (rest looked up from reference TRBV7-3 and TRBJ2-2): GAGVSQTPSNKVTEKGKYVELRCDPISGHTALYWYRQSLGQGPEFLIYFQGTGAADDSGLPNDRFFAVRPEGSVSTLKIQRTERGDSAVYLCASSPSGRGNGELFFGEGSRLTVL.

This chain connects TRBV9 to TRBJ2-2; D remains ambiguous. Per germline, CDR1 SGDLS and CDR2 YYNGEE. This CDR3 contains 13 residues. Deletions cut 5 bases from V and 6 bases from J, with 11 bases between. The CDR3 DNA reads TGTGCCAGCAGTGCTGCTGGGTCCGGGGAGCTGTTTTTT. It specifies CASSAAGSGELFF. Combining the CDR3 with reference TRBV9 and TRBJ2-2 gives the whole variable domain DSGVTQTPKHLITATGQRVTLRCSPRSGDLSVYWYQQSLDQGLQFLIQYYNGEERAKGNILERFSAQQFPDLHSELNLSSLELGDSALYFCASSAAGSGELFFGEGSRLTVL.